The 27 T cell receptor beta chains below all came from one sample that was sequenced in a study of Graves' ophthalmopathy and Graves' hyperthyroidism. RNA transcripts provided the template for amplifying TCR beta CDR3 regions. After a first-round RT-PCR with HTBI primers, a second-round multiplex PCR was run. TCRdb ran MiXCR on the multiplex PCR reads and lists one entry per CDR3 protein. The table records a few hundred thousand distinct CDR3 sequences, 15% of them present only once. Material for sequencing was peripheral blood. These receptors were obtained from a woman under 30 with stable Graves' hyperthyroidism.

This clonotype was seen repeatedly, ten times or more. The CDR3 sequence is CASRPVGPGNTEAFF. For the CDR3, the DNA is TGTGCCAGCAGGCCGGTGGGCCCAGGTAACACTGAAGCTTTCTTT. This chain links TRBV7-8 with TRBJ1-1; D is undetermined. Trimming cost V 6 bases and J 2 bases, with 16 bases left between them. The CDR3 has 15 residues. Germline V gene lookup returns CDR1 SGHVS and CDR2 FQNEAQ.

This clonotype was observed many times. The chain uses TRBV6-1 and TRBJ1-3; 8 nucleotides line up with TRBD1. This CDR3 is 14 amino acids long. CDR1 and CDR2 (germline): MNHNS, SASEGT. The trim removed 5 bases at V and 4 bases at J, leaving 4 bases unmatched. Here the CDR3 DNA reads TGTGCCAGCAGTCCAGGGGGCAGGGGAAACACCATATATTTT. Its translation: CASSPGGRGNTIYF.

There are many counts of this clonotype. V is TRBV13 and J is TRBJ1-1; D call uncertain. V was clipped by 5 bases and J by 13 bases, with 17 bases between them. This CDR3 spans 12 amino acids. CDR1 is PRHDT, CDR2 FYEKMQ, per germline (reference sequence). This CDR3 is CASSPPQMGVFF. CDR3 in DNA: TGTGCCAGCAGCCCCCCCCAGATGGGAGTTTTCTTT.

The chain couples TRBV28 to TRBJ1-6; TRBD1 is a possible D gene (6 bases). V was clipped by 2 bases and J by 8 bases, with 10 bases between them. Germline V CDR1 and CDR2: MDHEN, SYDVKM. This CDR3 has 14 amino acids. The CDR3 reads CASSLGTFYSPLHF. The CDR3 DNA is TGTGCCAGCAGTTTAGGGACATTCTATTCACCCCTCCACTTT.

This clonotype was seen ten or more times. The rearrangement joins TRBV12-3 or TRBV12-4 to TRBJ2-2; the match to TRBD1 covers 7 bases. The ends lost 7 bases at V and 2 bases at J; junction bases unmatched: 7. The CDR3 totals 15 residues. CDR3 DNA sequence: TGTGCCAGCAACCCCCGGACAGGCAACACCGGGGAGCTGTTTTTT. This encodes CASNPRTGNTGELFF.

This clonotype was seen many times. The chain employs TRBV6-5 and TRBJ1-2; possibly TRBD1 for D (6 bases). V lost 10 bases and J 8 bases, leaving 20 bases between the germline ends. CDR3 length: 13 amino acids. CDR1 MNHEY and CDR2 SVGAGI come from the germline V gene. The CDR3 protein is CATSPLRGGGYTF. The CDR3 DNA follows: TGTGCCACTTCCCCCCTGAGGGGGGGCGGCTACACCTTC.

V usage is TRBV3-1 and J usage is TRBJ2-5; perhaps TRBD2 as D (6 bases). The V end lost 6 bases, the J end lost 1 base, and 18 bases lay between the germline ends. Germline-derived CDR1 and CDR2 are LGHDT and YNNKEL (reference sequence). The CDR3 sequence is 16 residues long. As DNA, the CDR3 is TGTGCCAGCAGTCCCATCTCGGAGGGTCGCCAAGAGACCCAGTACTTC. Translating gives CASSPISEGRQETQYF.

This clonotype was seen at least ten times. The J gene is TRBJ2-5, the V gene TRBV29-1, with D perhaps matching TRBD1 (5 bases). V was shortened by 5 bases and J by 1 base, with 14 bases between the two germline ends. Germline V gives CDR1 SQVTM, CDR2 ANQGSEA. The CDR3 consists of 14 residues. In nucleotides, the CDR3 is TGCAGCGTTTCAGGGTTAAGGGTCCAAGAGACCCAGTACTTC. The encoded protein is CSVSGLRVQETQYF. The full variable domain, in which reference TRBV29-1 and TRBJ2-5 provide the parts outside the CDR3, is SAVISQKPSRDICQRGTSLTIQCQVDSQVTMMFWYRQQPGQSLTLIATANQGSEATYESGFVIDKFPISRPNLTFSTLTVSNMSPEDSSIYLCSVSGLRVQETQYFGPGTRLLVL.

The CDR3, as DNA: TGTGCCAGCAGCTTAGCGTCTGGTACCGGGGAGCTGTTTTTT. Protein sequence: CASSLASGTGELFF. The chain uses TRBV7-2 and TRBJ2-2; D is ambiguous. V was clipped by 0 bases and J by 5 bases, with 7 bases between them. This CDR3 is built from 14 residues. Germline assignment: CDR1 SGHTA and CDR2 FQGNSA.

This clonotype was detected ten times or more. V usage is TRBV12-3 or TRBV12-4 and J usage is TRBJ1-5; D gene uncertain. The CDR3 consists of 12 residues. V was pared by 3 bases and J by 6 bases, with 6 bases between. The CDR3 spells CASSFGSQPQHF. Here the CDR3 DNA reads TGTGCCAGCAGTTTTGGTAGTCAGCCCCAGCATTTT.

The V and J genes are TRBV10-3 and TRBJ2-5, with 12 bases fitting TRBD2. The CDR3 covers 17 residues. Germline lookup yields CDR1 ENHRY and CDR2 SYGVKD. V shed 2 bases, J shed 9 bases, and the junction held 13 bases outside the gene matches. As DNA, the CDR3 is TGTGCCATCAGTGAGCCGTTACTAGCGGGGGGCCCGAGGGCCCAGTACTTC. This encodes CAISEPLLAGGPRAQYF.

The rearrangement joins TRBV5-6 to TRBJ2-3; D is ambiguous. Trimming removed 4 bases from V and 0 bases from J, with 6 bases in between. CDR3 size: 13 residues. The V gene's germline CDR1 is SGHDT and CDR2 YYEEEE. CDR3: CASSLSSTDTQYF. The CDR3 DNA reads TGTGCCAGCAGCCTCTCCAGCACAGATACGCAGTATTTT.

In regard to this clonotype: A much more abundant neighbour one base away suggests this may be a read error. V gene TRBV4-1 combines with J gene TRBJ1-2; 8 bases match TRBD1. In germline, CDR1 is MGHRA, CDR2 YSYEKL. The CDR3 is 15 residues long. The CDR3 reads CASIQDPGGFYGYTF. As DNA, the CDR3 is TGCGCCAGCATCCAAGATCCAGGGGGCTTCTATGGCTACACCTTC.

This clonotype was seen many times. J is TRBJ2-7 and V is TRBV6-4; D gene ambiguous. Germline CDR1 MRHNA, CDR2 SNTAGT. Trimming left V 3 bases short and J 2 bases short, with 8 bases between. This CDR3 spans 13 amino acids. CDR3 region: CASSEAIPYEQYF. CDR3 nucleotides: TGTGCCAGCAGTGAAGCCATCCCCTACGAGCAGTACTTC.

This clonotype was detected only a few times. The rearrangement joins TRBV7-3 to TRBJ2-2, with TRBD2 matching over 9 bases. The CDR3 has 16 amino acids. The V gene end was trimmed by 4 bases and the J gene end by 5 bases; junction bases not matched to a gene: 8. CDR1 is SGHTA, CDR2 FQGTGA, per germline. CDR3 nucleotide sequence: TGTGCCAGCAGCTACGGGACTAGCCGGAAGACCGGGGAGCTGTTTTTT. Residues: CASSYGTSRKTGELFF.

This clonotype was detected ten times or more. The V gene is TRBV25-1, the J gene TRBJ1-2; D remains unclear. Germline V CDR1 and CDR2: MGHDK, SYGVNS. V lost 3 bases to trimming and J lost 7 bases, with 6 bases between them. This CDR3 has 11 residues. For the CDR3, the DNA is TGTGCCAGCAGTGATCAAGGTGGCTACACCTTC. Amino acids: CASSDQGGYTF.

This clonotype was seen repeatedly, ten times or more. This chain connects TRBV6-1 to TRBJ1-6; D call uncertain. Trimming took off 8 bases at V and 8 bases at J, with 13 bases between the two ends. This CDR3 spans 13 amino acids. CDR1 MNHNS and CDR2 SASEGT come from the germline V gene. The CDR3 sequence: CASLGSGDSPLHF. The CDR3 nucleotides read TGTGCCAGCCTAGGATCCGGAGATTCACCCCTCCACTTT.

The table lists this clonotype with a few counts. DNA for the CDR3: TGCAGCGTATCCGGGACGAACACTGAAGCTTTCTTT. Its protein is CSVSGTNTEAFF. This chain uses TRBV29-1 with TRBJ1-1; the D gene is possibly TRBD1 (5 bases). The CDR3 length is 12 residues. Germline assignment: CDR1 SQVTM and CDR2 ANQGSEA. The germline V and J ends were trimmed by 6 bases and 1 base, with 9 bases remaining between them.

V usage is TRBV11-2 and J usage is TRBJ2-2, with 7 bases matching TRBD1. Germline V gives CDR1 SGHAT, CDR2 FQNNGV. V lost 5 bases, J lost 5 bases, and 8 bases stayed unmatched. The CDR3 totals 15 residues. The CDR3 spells CASSPDRERTGELFF. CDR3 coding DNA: TGTGCCAGCAGCCCAGACAGGGAGAGGACCGGGGAGCTGTTTTTT.

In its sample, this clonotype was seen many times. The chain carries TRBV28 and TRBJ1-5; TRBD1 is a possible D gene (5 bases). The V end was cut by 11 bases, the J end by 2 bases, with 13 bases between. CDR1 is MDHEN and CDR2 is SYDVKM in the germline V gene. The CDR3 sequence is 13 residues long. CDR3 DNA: TGTGCCGGGGCGGGTAGGCGCAATCAGCCCCAGCATTTT. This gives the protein CAGAGRRNQPQHF. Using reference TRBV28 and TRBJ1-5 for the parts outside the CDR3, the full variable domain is DVKVTQSSRYLVKRTGEKVFLECVQDMDHENMFWYRQDPGLGLRLIYFSYDVKMKEKGDIPEGYSVSREKKERFSLILESASTNQTSMYLCAGAGRRNQPQHFGDGTRLSIL.

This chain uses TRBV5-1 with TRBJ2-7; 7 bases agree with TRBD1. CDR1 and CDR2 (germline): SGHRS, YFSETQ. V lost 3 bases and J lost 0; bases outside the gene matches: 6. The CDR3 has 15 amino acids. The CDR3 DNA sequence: TGCGCCAGCAGCTCAGAGGACAGGAACTCCTACGAGCAGTACTTC. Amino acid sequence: CASSSEDRNSYEQYF. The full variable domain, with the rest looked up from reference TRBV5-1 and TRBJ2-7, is KAGVTQTPRYLIKTRGQQVTLSCSPISGHRSVSWYQQTPGQGLQFLFEYFSETQRNKGNFPGRFSGRQFSNSRSEMNVSTLELGDSALYLCASSSEDRNSYEQYFGPGTRLTVT.

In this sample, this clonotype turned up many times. CDR3 DNA: TGCAGCGTTGAAGACCTGGTTGAGACCCAGTACTTC. It codes for CSVEDLVETQYF. The chain combines TRBV29-1 with TRBJ2-5; no clear D gene. The V end was cut by 0 bases, the J end by 5 bases, with 7 bases between. This CDR3 is built from 12 residues. CDR1 and CDR2 (germline): SQVTM, ANQGSEA.

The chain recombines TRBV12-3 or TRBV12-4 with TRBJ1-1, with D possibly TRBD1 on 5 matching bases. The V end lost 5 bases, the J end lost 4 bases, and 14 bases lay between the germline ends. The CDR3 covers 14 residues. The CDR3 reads CASSPLSRGTEAFF. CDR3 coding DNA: TGTGCCAGCAGTCCCTTGTCTAGGGGCACTGAAGCTTTCTTT.

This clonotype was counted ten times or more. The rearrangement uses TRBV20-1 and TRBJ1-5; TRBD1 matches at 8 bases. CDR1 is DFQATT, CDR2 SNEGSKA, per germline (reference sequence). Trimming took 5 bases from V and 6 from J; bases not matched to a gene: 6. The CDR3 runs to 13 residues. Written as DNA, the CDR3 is TGCAGTGCTTTGGGGACAGGAGGTCAGCCCCAGCATTTT. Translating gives CSALGTGGQPQHF.

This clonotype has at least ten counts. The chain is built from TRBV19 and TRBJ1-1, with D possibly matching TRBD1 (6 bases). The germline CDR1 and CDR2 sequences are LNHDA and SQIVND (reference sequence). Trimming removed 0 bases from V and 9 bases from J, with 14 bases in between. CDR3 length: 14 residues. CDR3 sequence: CASSIDGGANQAFF. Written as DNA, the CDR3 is TGTGCCAGTAGTATAGATGGGGGCGCAAACCAAGCTTTCTTT.

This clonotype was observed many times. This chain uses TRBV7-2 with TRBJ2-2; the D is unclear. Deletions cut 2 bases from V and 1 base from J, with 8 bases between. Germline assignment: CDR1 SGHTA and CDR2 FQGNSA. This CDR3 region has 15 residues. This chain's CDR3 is CASSLNGRNTGELFF. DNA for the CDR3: TGTGCCAGCAGCTTAAATGGCAGGAACACCGGGGAGCTGTTTTTT.

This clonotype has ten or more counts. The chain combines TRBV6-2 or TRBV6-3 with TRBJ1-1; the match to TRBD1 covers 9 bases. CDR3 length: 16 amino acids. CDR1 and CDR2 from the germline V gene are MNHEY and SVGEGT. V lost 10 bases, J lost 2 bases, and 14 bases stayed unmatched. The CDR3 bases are TGTGCCACCGGAGAACCTGGACAGGGGATTAACACTGAAGCTTTCTTT. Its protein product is CATGEPGQGINTEAFF.